Following are 19 T cell receptor beta chains from one sample sequenced in a study of graft-versus-host responses after intestinal transplantation. The authors combined 200,000 CFSE-labeled responder cells with 200,000 irradiated, violet-dye-labeled stimulator cells in plates. Measured with immunoSEQ multiplex PCR; TCRdb has only the in-frame clones, and not every one. The sample records some 22,000 clones, 35% to 50% being singletons. This specimen consisted of alloreactive CD8+ T cells from a mixed lymphocyte reaction culture, obtained before intestinal transplant. Specified subset: CFSE-low proliferating T cells sorted from approximately 6-day pre-transplant mixed lymphocyte reaction (GvH or HvG direction). All receptors come from a human patient who received an intestinal transplant.

The chain recombines TRBV28 with TRBJ1-1; no reliable D call. The CDR3 consists of 13 residues. V was cut by 3 bases and J by 2 bases, with 7 bases left in between. Germline loops: CDR1 MDHEN, CDR2 SYDVKM. Here the CDR3 DNA reads TGTGCCAGCAGTTTTCGGCGAAACACTGAAGCTTTCTTT. Protein sequence: CASSFRRNTEAFF.

This chain joins TRBV6-6 and TRBJ1-1, with 7 nucleotides matching TRBD1. The V gene end was trimmed by 6 bases and the J gene end by 2 bases; junction bases not matched to a gene: 6. Germline assignment: CDR1 MNHNY and CDR2 SVGAGI (reference sequence). CDR3 size: 14 residues. CDR3 nucleotides: TGTGCCAGCAGGGCCGGGACAGTAAACACTGAAGCTTTCTTT. It codes for CASRAGTVNTEAFF.

This clone was seen a few times. CDR3 DNA: TGTGCCAGCAGCGGATCGGGCTACACCTTC. Amino acid sequence: CASSGSGYTF. The V and J genes are TRBV28 and TRBJ1-2; D unclear. V lost 6 bases, J lost 8 bases, and 7 bases lay in between. Germline loops: CDR1 MDHEN, CDR2 SYDVKM. CDR3 length equals 10 residues.

V and J are TRBV4-2 and TRBJ2-7; D may be TRBD2 (5 bases). The germline V gene has CDR1 LGHNA and CDR2 YNFKEQ. V was cut by 1 base and J by 2 bases, with 9 bases left in between. CDR3 size: 14 residues. CDR3 sequence: CASSQVPGTYEQYF. CDR3 sequence (DNA): TGTGCCAGCAGCCAAGTTCCGGGGACCTACGAGCAGTACTTC.

This chain connects TRBV6-1 to TRBJ2-7; TRBD2 might be the D (6 bases). CDR3 length: 14 amino acids. Germline CDR1 and CDR2: MNHNS and SASEGT. Between the trimmed V and J ends, which lost 6 bases and 0 bases, there was a span of 12 bases. CDR3 sequence: CASSLSGSSYEQYF. The CDR3 DNA is TGTGCCAGCAGCCTTAGCGGTAGCTCCTACGAGCAGTACTTC.

The table lists this clone with a few counts. This chain connects TRBV30 to TRBJ2-4; a possible D gene is TRBD2 (5 bases). Per germline, CDR1 GTSNPN and CDR2 SVGIG (reference sequence). V was pared by 0 bases and J by 6 bases, with 12 bases between. The CDR3 is 14 residues long. CDR3 amino acids: CAWSVSSKGNIQYF. The CDR3 DNA reads TGTGCCTGGAGTGTATCTAGCAAGGGAAACATTCAGTACTTC.

The chain carries TRBV6-1 and TRBJ1-1; D is perhaps TRBD1 (5 bases). The CDR3 consists of 13 residues. CDR1 is MNHNS and CDR2 is SASEGT in the germline V gene. V shed 7 bases and J shed 0 bases, with 9 bases lying between them. CDR3 sequence: CASIIGVNTEAFF. The CDR3 DNA follows: TGTGCCAGCATCATAGGGGTGAACACTGAAGCTTTCTTT.

This clone was found a few times. The chain joins TRBV7-6 to TRBJ1-5, with unresolved D. Between the trimmed V and J ends, which lost 1 base and 5 bases, there was a span of 9 bases. Germline lookup yields CDR1 SGHVS and CDR2 FNYEAQ. CDR3 length: 14 amino acids. CDR3 DNA: TGTGCCAGCAGCTTAGGCTCGCTTGATCAGCCCCAGCATTTT. Protein product: CASSLGSLDQPQHF. The full variable domain, its missing parts supplied by reference TRBV7-6 and TRBJ1-5, is GAGVSQSPRYKVTKRGQDVALRCDPISGHVSLYWYRQALGQGPEFLTYFNYEAQQDKSGLPNDRFSAERPEGSISTLTIQRTEQRDSAMYRCASSLGSLDQPQHFGDGTRLSIL.

This chain uses TRBV7-9 with TRBJ2-5; weak D call: TRBD1 (6 bases). CDR1 is SEHNR, CDR2 FQNEAQ, per germline (reference sequence). The CDR3 length is 14 residues. The V and J ends lost 5 bases and 3 bases respectively, with 13 bases between them. For the CDR3, the DNA is TGTGCCAGCAGCCGAGGGACACCAGAAGAGACCCAGTACTTC. Its protein is CASSRGTPEETQYF.

This chain connects TRBV30 to TRBJ1-5; D gene uncertain. CDR3 size: 13 residues. Germline CDR1 is GTSNPN and CDR2 is SVGIG (reference sequence). V lost 2 bases to trimming and J lost 2 bases, with 7 bases between them. CDR3 nucleotides: TGTGCCTGGAGTACACGGGGCAATCAGCCCCAGCATTTT. Translated, it gives CAWSTRGNQPQHF.

The CDR3 spells CASSSYPSNSNQPQHF. The DNA of the CDR3 is TGTGCCAGCAGCAGTTACCCCTCGAATAGCAATCAGCCCCAGCATTTT. This chain links TRBV28 with TRBJ1-5; the D is unclear. Germline V gene sequence: CDR1 MDHEN, CDR2 SYDVKM. V shed 6 bases and J shed 0 bases, with 15 bases lying between them. The CDR3 runs 16 residues.

CDR3 amino acids: CATSLWELGEQFF. In nucleotides, the CDR3 is TGTGCCACCTCCCTGTGGGAGCTTGGTGAGCAGTTCTTC. The chain links TRBV7-3 to TRBJ2-1; D perhaps matches TRBD2 (5 bases). CDR1 and CDR2 from the germline V gene are SGHTA and FQGTGA. The length of the CDR3 is 13 residues. The V and J ends lost 10 bases and 9 bases respectively, with 19 bases between them.

The chain carries TRBV6-7 and TRBJ2-7, with D possibly matching TRBD2 (5 bases). TRBV6-7 is flagged as an ORF with uncertain function. V was pared by 2 bases and J by 3 bases, with 11 bases between. This CDR3 is 14 amino acids long. Here the CDR3 DNA reads TGTGCCAGCAGTTACCGGGAAAGGTTCTACGAGCAGTACTTC. Translating it yields CASSYRERFYEQYF.

The chain carries TRBV4-1 and TRBJ1-5; no clear D. Deletions cut 4 bases from V and 0 bases from J, with 7 bases between. CDR1 is MGHRA, CDR2 YSYEKL, per germline. CDR3 size: 14 residues. The CDR3 DNA follows: TGCGCCAGCAGCCCCGACGGTAGCAATCAGCCCCAGCATTTT. Protein: CASSPDGSNQPQHF.

This clone was picked up a small number of times. V and J are TRBV6-5 and TRBJ1-5, with D maybe TRBD1 (5 bases). The CDR3 is 11 residues long. V lost 4 bases and J lost 9, with 7 bases in between. Germline V CDR1 and CDR2: MNHEY, SVGAGI. CDR3 bases: TGTGCCAGCAGTTCCGGGGGGCCCCAGCATTTT. It codes for CASSSGGPQHF.

This clone was seen a few times. The chain is built from TRBV7-8 and TRBJ1-2, with TRBD1 matching over 8 bases. Germline CDR1 SGHVS, CDR2 FQNEAQ. The CDR3 runs 12 residues. J gave up 7 bases and V 4 bases, and 2 bases lay outside the gene matches. The CDR3 region is CASSWGTGGYTF. DNA of the CDR3: TGTGCCAGCAGCTGGGGGACAGGTGGCTACACCTTC.

By frequency in the sample, this clone is medium-sized. This rearrangement joins TRBV5-4 to TRBJ1-3; 9 nucleotides match TRBD1. Looked up from germline, CDR1 is SGHNT and CDR2 is YYREEE (reference sequence). The CDR3 is 14 amino acids. The junction had 5 bases not matched to a gene; V was cut back by 10 bases and J by 0 bases. The CDR3, as DNA: TGTGCCGCGGGACAGGGTCCCTCTGGAAACACCATATATTTT. Translated, it gives CAAGQGPSGNTIYF.

The chain couples TRBV27 to TRBJ2-3; tentatively, D is TRBD2 (5 bases). Per germline, CDR1 MNHEY and CDR2 SMNVEV (reference sequence). This CDR3 is built from 13 residues. V gave up 3 bases and J gave up 3 bases, with 7 bases separating them. CDR3 DNA: TGTGCCAGCAGTTTCGGCGGGACAGATACGCAGTATTTT. This encodes CASSFGGTDTQYF.

V usage is TRBV30 and J usage is TRBJ1-2, with D possibly matching TRBD1 (5 bases). The germline gives CDR1 GTSNPN, CDR2 SVGIG (reference sequence). V lost 2 bases and J lost 4, with 14 bases in between. The CDR3 runs to 14 residues. The CDR3, as DNA: TGTGCCTGGAGTAGCTGGGGGGAAACCTATGGCTACACCTTC. Protein: CAWSSWGETYGYTF.